This T cell receptor beta chain was profiled in a study of blood T cell repertoires in COVID-19. This CDR3 comprises 13 residues. CDR1 is SGHTA, CDR2 FQGNSA, per germline. Trimming removed 5 bases at V and 8 bases at J, with 12 bases between. The assay was immunoSEQ multiplex PCR, and TCRdb's table has in-frame clones only and misses some. The table includes approximately 350,000 clones, over 75% detected once. The receptor was isolated from a man aged 18 to 29 who had recovered from COVID-19. Sequenced: PBMCs or T cells enriched from blood (not recorded which). The chain joins TRBV7-2 to TRBJ2-2; TRBD1 might be the D (5 bases). The CDR3 loop reads CASSPTVLGELFF. The CDR3 nucleotides are TGTGCCAGCAGCCCGACAGTCCTAGGGGAGCTGTTTTTT.